The rows below give T cell receptor beta chains drawn from one sample of a study of response to subunit inactivated influenza vaccine. TCRdb re-called the RT-PCR reads through MiXCR, storing one row per CDR3 protein. The sample yields about 240,000 distinct CDR3 sequences, over 9% seen once. The sample consisted of non-naive T cells sorted from PBMCs, taken 14 days before vaccination. Every receptor here comes from a man aged 50-60 years who received an inactivated influenza vaccine. Both conserved end residues are part of each CDR3. A D gene is named only where the DNA matches it firmly. Size tells how often a clone was seen (once, few, many) or the class of an expanded clone, and some rows leave it out.

CDR3 DNA	CDR3 protein	D gene	clone size	V gene	J gene
TGTGCCAGCAGTTACAGGGACGACACTGAAGCTTTCTTT	CASSYRDDTEAFF	.	many	TRBV27	TRBJ1-1
TGCAGTGCTCACCGGGACGGGAGCTACGAGCAGTACTTC	CSAHRDGSYEQYF	.	few	TRBV20-1	TRBJ2-7
TGTGCCAGCAGCTTATCGACAGGGCAACAGGGCTACACCTTC	CASSLSTGQQGYTF	TRBD1	.	TRBV7-2	TRBJ1-2
TGTGCCAGCAGCCTAAGTTGGGGGGATGGCTACACCTTC	CASSLSWGDGYTF	.	few	TRBV11-2	TRBJ1-2
TGTGCCAGCAGGAGACAGGGAAGCTCCTACGAGCAGTACTTC	CASRRQGSSYEQYF	TRBD1	many	TRBV28	TRBJ2-7
TGTGCCACCAGACGGCCGGGACTAGCGGGAGTCTACGAGCAGTACTTC	CATRRPGLAGVYEQYF	TRBD2	.	TRBV27	TRBJ2-7
TGTGCCAGCAGCCCCCGGACTAGCAATGAGCAGTTCTTC	CASSPRTSNEQFF	TRBD2	few	TRBV7-2	TRBJ2-1
TGTGCCAGCAGTCCATCCCCGAGGACGGGTGAAGCTTTCTTT	CASSPSPRTGEAFF	.	.	TRBV12-3/TRBV12-4	TRBJ1-1
TGTGCCAGCAGCTTAGCAGGTAACCATCAGCCCCAGCATTTT	CASSLAGNHQPQHF	.	many	TRBV7-9	TRBJ1-5
TGTGCCAGCAGTTTTCGGGGTTTATCGACCGGGAGTAGGCTCCTCCACTTT	CASSFRGLSTGSRLLHF	.	few	TRBV27	TRBJ1-6
TGTGCCAGTCGAGACAGGGGAACCGATACGCAGTATTTT	CASRDRGTDTQYF	TRBD1	few	TRBV19	TRBJ2-3
TGTGCCAGCAGCCACCGCGGACTAGCGGGAGGGCCAAAAGAGCAGTACTTC	CASSHRGLAGGPKEQYF	TRBD2	many	TRBV7-9	TRBJ2-7
TGTGCCAGCAGTTCAAACCCAAACTCACCCCTCCACTTT	CASSSNPNSPLHF	.	.	TRBV27	TRBJ1-6
TGTGCCACCAGTGATTGGGGGGGATCCCACTACAATGAGCAGTTCTTC	CATSDWGGSHYNEQFF	TRBD2	many	TRBV24-1	TRBJ2-1
TGTGCCACCAGCAGAGTGAACACCGGGGAGCTGTTTTTT	CATSRVNTGELFF	.	few	TRBV15	TRBJ2-2
TGTGCCCTCCAGGGACAGGGAACAGATACGCAGTATTTT	CALQGQGTDTQYF	TRBD1	few	TRBV5-4	TRBJ2-3
TGTGCCAGCAGCTTGGAACTAGCGGAAGAGACCCAGTACTTC	CASSLELAEETQYF	TRBD2	many	TRBV11-1	TRBJ2-5
TGTGCCAGGGACAGGGGTTGGAGCACCGGGGAGCTGTTTTTT	CARDRGWSTGELFF	TRBD1	many	TRBV28	TRBJ2-2
TGTGCCAGCTCGCCACAGGGGGCCAATCAGCCCCAGCATTTT	CASSPQGANQPQHF	TRBD1	.	TRBV18	TRBJ1-5
TGCAGTGCTAGAGCTTGGTTGACAGCCTACAATGAGCAGTTCTTC	CSARAWLTAYNEQFF	.	few	TRBV20-1	TRBJ2-1
TGTGCCTGGAGTTCGCCCCAAAAGGGCAATGAGCAGTTCTTC	CAWSSPQKGNEQFF	.	.	TRBV30	TRBJ2-1
TGTGCCAGCAGCCAAGGTGGGACAGGGCGAAACACCATATATTTT	CASSQGGTGRNTIYF	TRBD1	many	TRBV4-2	TRBJ1-3
TGTGCCAGCAGTTACCTAGCGGGGGGGCCGGGTGAGCAGTTCTTC	CASSYLAGGPGEQFF	TRBD2	few	TRBV6-2/TRBV6-3	TRBJ2-1
TGCGCCAGCAGCTCGGGACTGAACAATGAGCAGTTCTTC	CASSSGLNNEQFF	.	few	TRBV5-1	TRBJ2-1
TGCAGTGCTAGAGATCCAGGTGGCTCTGGAAACACCATATATTTT	CSARDPGGSGNTIYF	.	few	TRBV20-1	TRBJ1-3
TGTGCCAGCAGCTTAGCGGTCGGTTTTGGGACAGATACGCAGTATTTT	CASSLAVGFGTDTQYF	.	many	TRBV7-2	TRBJ2-3
TGTGCCAGCAGTTACGGCCCAGGGGAAAGGTACGAGCAGTACTTC	CASSYGPGERYEQYF	.	few	TRBV6-5	TRBJ2-7
TGCGCCAGCAGCTTTAACGGTCAAGAGACCCAGTACTTC	CASSFNGQETQYF	.	.	TRBV5-1	TRBJ2-5
TGTGCCACCAGTGATTTGGAGGGTTCCACCGGGGAGCTGTTTTTT	CATSDLEGSTGELFF	.	.	TRBV24-1	TRBJ2-2
TGTGCCAGCAGCCCAGGCGCTATGAACACTGAAGCTTTCTTT	CASSPGAMNTEAFF	.	many	TRBV7-3	TRBJ1-1
TGTGCCAGCAGCAGCCCGGGACAAAGAACAGATACGCAGTATTTT	CASSSPGQRTDTQYF	.	.	TRBV9	TRBJ2-3
TGCGCCAGCAGCTTGGGGACACCAACTAATGAAAAACTGTTTTTT	CASSLGTPTNEKLFF	.	few	TRBV5-1	TRBJ1-4
TGCAGTGCTAGCCGACAGGGGGCTGGAAACACCATATATTTT	CSASRQGAGNTIYF	TRBD1	.	TRBV20-1	TRBJ1-3
TGCGCCAGCAGCTTGGCTGGGGATAGCAATCAGCCCCAGCATTTT	CASSLAGDSNQPQHF	.	.	TRBV5-1	TRBJ1-5
TGCAGTGCCTCGACAGGGGACACCGGGGAGCTGTTTTTT	CSASTGDTGELFF	TRBD1	few	TRBV20-1	TRBJ2-2
TGTGCCAGCAGCTTATCCCCCAGGGCTACAATCTCCTACGAGCAGTACTTC	CASSLSPRATISYEQYF	.	many	TRBV5-5	TRBJ2-7
TGTGCCAGCAGTTACTCGTGGGAAATCTCCTACGAGCAGTACTTC	CASSYSWEISYEQYF	.	many	TRBV6-5	TRBJ2-7
TGTGCCAGCAGTAGCGACCCCATCCGCCGCACGTCTAACTATGGCTACACCTTC	CASSSDPIRRTSNYGYTF	.	.	TRBV6-2/TRBV6-3	TRBJ1-2
TGCAGTGCCCTACAGGGGTCTACCACCGGGGAGCTGTTTTTT	CSALQGSTTGELFF	TRBD1	few	TRBV20-1	TRBJ2-2
TGCAGTGCCCGCAGCGGGACGAGGGTCACTGAAGCTTTCTTT	CSARSGTRVTEAFF	.	.	TRBV20-1	TRBJ1-1
TGCAGCGTCGCGGGGGGTAGCGGGAGGATAACAGATACGCAGTATTTT	CSVAGGSGRITDTQYF	TRBD2	.	TRBV29-1	TRBJ2-3
TGTGCCAGTTTTGACGGGAGAATCTACGAGCAGTACTTC	CASFDGRIYEQYF	.	few	TRBV28	TRBJ2-7
TGTGCCAGCAGCTCTGGACTAGCGGGAGGAGTGGACGAGCAGTACTTC	CASSSGLAGGVDEQYF	TRBD2	.	TRBV7-9	TRBJ2-7
TGTGCCAGCAGCCAAGTTGGCACTAGCGGGAACCAAGAGACCCAGTACTTC	CASSQVGTSGNQETQYF	TRBD2	.	TRBV4-2	TRBJ2-5
TGTGCCAGCAGTATCCCGTTTTCGTCCTACAATGAGCAGTTCTTC	CASSIPFSSYNEQFF	.	.	TRBV6-2/TRBV6-3	TRBJ2-1
TGTGCCACCGGGCGGAGGGCCAAAAACATTCAGTACTTC	CATGRRAKNIQYF	.	few	TRBV28	TRBJ2-4
TGTGCCAGCAGTTACTCGTCTAGCGGGAGCTCCTACAATGAGCAGTTCTTC	CASSYSSSGSSYNEQFF	TRBD2	.	TRBV6-5	TRBJ2-1
TGCAGTGCTAGGCAGGGGGGGAGGGGAGAGACCCAGTACTTC	CSARQGGRGETQYF	.	few	TRBV20-1	TRBJ2-5
TGTGCCAGCAGCAATCCTTCGGGGGTTGGCTACGAGCAGTACTTC	CASSNPSGVGYEQYF	.	.	TRBV28	TRBJ2-7
TGTGCCAGCAGCTTCCTCTCTGGGTGGGAGACCGCCGGGGAGCTGTTTTTT	CASSFLSGWETAGELFF	.	many	TRBV11-2	TRBJ2-2
TGCAGTGCAATCTATGGGACTAGCGGGAGTAATGAGCAGTTCTTC	CSAIYGTSGSNEQFF	TRBD2	.	TRBV20-1	TRBJ2-1
TGTGCCAGCAGTGACGGGGGATTGAACACTGAAGCTTTCTTT	CASSDGGLNTEAFF	.	.	TRBV2	TRBJ1-1